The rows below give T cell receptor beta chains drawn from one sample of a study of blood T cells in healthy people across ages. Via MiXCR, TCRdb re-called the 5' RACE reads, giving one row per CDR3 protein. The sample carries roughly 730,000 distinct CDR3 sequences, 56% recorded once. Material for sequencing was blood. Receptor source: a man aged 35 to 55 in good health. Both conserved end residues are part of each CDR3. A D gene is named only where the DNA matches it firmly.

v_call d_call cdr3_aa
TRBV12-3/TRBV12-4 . CASMDSRGEQYF
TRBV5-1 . CASSLEAASGNTIYF
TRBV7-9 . CASSKDTSYNEQFF
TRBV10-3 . CATQSYNEQYF
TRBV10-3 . CATWTGVYEQYF
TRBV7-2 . CASSLRDSRRVLDTQYF
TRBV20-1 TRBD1 CSAGRGKGQGNEQFF
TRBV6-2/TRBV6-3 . CASSYSRSYNEQFF
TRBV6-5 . CASSSQGLKTQYF
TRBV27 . CASSLKAGTVYGYTF
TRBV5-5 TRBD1 CASSRTGQGRYEQYF
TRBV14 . CASSQVGALNRALYF
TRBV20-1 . CSARDFRARRNTGELFF
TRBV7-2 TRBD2 CASSLVGRGAGETQYF
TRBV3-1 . CASSQNSETYNEQFF
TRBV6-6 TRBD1 CASSQTGEVYNSPLHF
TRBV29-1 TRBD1 CSVQRSNRGKKQFF
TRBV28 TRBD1 CASNYRGIAETQYF
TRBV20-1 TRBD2 CSAPRPSGGTYEQYF
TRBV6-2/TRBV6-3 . CASHGSLGEQYF
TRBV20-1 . CSASIGGANYGYTF
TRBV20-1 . CSARSMDRTSNQPQHF
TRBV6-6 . CASTREQGANTEAFF
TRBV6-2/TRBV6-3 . CASSDPQGINQPQHF
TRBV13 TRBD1 CASSSNTDRVAETQYF
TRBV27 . CASSSAKGPNYEQYF
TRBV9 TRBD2 CASSVVGLARDTQYF
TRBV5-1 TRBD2 CASRPGTSGYNEQFF
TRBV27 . CASRRESSRGYGYTF
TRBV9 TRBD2 CASNKAGGSYEQYF
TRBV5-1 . CASSGGRGETQYF
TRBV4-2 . CASSQRGNQPQHF
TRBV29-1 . CSVNQGRNTEAFF
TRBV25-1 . CASSESWGLAETQYF
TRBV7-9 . CASSPPRLSYEQYF
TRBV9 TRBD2 CASSSQRTSGGVNEQFF
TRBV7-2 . CASSAGQLNTGELFF
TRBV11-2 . CASSLRAGTVGGGANVLTF
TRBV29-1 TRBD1 CSGNRGLGETQYF
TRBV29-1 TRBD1 CSGGDRENSAANVLTF
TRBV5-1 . CASSSDIYNNEQFF
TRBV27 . CASSRDKYSYEQYF
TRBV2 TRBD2 CASSKAGGQETQYF
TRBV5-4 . CASSLAAGGAGPAFF
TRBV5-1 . CASSLWGDEQFF
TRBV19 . CASRTGVGLDTQYF
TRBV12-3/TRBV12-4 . CASSGEFLYEQYF
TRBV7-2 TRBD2 CASSLTLAGAHNEQFF
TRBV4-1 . CASSQDSGTEAFF
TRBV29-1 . CSVSTTTASQDYGYTF
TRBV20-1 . CSARSGETYEQYF
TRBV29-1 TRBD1 CSVTGQISLDTQYF
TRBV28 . CASSKQSSYEQYF
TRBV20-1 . CSAPRRAGGDYGYTF
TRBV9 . CASSAGAGQPYNSPLHF
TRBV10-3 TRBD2 CAISDGLAGYEQYF
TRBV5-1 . CASSLEPGTLLIEQYF
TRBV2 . CASSEGGYEQYF
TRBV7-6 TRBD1 CASSLGVRQGAQYEQYF